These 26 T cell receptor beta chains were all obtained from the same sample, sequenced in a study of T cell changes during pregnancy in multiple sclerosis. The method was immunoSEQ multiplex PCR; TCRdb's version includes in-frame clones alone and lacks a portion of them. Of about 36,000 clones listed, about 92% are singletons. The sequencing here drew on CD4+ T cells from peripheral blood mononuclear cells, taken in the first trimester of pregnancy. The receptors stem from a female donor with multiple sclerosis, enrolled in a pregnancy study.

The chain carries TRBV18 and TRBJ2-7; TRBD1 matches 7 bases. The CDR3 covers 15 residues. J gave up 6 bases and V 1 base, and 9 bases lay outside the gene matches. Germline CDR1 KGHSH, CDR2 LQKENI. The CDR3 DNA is TGTGCCAGCTCACCACTCACCACAACAGGGGCCGAGCAGTACTTC. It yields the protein CASSPLTTTGAEQYF.

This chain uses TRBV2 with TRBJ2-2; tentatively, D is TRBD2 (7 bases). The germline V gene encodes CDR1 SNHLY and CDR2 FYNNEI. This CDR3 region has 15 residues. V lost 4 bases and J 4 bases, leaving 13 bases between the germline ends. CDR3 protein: CASSGSGGSTGELFF. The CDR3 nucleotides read TGTGCCAGCAGTGGGTCGGGGGGCAGCACCGGGGAGCTGTTTTTT.

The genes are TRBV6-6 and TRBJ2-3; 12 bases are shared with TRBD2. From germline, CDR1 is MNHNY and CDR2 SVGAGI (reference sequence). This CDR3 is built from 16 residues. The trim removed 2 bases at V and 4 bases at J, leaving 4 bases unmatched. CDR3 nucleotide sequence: TGTGCCAGCAGTTACGGTTCTAGCGGGGGGGCAGATACGCAGTATTTT. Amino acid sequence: CASSYGSSGGADTQYF.

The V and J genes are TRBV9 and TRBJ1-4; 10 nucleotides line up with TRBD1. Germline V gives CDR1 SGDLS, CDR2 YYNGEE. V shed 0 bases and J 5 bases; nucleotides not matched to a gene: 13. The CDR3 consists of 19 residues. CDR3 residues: CASSVDPQTRQGANEKLFF. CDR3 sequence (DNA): TGTGCCAGCAGCGTAGATCCCCAGACCCGACAGGGGGCGAATGAAAAACTGTTTTTT.

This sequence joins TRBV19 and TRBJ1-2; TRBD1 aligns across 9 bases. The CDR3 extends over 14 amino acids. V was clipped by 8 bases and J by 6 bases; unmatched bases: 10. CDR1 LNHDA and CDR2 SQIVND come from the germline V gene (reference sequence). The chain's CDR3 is CASRDRGMGNGYTF. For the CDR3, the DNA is TGTGCCAGTCGCGACAGGGGGATGGGGAATGGCTACACCTTC.

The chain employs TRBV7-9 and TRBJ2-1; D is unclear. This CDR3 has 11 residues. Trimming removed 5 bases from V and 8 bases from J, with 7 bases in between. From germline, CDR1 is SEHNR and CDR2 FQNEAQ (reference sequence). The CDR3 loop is CASSPLDEQFF. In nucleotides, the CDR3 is TGTGCCAGCAGCCCCTTAGATGAGCAGTTCTTC.

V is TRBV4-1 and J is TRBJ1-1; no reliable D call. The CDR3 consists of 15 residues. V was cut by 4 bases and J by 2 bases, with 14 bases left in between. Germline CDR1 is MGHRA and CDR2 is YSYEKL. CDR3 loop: CASSRGGSFNTEAFF. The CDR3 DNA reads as TGCGCCAGCAGCCGGGGAGGGAGTTTTAACACTGAAGCTTTCTTT.

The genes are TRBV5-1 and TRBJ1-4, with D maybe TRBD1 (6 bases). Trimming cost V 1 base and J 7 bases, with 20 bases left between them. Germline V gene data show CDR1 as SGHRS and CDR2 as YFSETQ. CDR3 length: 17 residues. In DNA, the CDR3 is TGCGCCAGCAGCTTGAGGGGACTACAGGGTGCCCCTGAAAAACTGTTTTTT. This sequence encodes CASSLRGLQGAPEKLFF. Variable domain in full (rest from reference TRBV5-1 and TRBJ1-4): KAGVTQTPRYLIKTRGQQVTLSCSPISGHRSVSWYQQTPGQGLQFLFEYFSETQRNKGNFPGRFSGRQFSNSRSEMNVSTLELGDSALYLCASSLRGLQGAPEKLFFGSGTQLSVL.

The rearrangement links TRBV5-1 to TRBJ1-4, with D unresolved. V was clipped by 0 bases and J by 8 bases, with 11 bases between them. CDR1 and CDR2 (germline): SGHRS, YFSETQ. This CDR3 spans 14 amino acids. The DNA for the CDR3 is TGCGCCAGCAGCTTGGGGTATCGAGAAGAAAAACTGTTTTTT. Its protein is CASSLGYREEKLFF.

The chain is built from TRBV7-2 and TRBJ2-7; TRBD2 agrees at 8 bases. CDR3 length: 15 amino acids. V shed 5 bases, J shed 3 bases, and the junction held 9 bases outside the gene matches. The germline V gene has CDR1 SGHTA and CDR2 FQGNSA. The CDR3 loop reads CASSGHSGNRYEQYF. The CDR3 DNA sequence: TGTGCCAGCAGCGGGCATAGCGGGAACCGCTACGAGCAGTACTTC. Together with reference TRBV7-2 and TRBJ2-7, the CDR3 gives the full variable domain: GAGVSQSPSNKVTEKGKDVELRCDPISGHTALYWYRQSLGQGLEFLIYFQGNSAPDKSGLPSDRFSAERTGGSVSTLTIQRTQQEDSAVYLCASSGHSGNRYEQYFGPGTRLTVT.

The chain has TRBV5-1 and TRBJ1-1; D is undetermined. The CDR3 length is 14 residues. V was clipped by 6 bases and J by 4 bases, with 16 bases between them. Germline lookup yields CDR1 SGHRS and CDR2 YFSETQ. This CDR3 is CASTLLVGSTEAFF. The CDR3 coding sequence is TGCGCCAGCACCCTTCTCGTTGGTAGCACTGAAGCTTTCTTT.

This CDR3 reads CASSPGTSGRISDTQYF. The CDR3 DNA is TGTGCCAGCAGCCCCGGGACTAGCGGGAGGATTTCAGATACGCAGTATTTT. The genes are TRBV7-3 and TRBJ2-3; 15 bases agree with TRBD2. V trimming: 5 bases; J trimming: 4 bases; junction bases outside the gene matches: 7. There are 17 residues in the CDR3. Germline loops: CDR1 SGHTA, CDR2 FQGTGA.

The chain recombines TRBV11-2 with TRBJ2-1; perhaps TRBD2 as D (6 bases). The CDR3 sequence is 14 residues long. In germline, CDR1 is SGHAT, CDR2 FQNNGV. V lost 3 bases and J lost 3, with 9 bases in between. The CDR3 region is CASSFPGLYNEQFF. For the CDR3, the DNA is TGTGCCAGCAGCTTCCCGGGACTCTACAATGAGCAGTTCTTC.

CDR3 bases: TGTGCCAGCAGCCAACCCAGGGGGACAGGATTTCTTGAGCAGTTCTTC. It yields the protein CASSQPRGTGFLEQFF. This chain connects TRBV27 to TRBJ2-1, with 8 bases fitting TRBD1. The CDR3 spans 16 residues. Germline V gene data show CDR1 as MNHEY and CDR2 as SMNVEV (reference sequence). Unmatched junction bases numbered 16, after V lost 6 bases and J lost 9 bases.

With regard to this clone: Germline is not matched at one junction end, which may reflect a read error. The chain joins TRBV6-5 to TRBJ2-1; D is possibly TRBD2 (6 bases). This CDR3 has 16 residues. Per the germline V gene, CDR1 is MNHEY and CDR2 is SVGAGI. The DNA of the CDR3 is TGTGCCAGCAGTTTGGGGTCACACTCGAGGCCGGAGGGAACGGTCTTC. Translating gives CASSLGSHSRPEGTVF.

CDR3 loop: CASSRDSNYEQYF. CDR3 sequence (DNA): TGTGCCAGCAGCCGGGACAGCAACTACGAGCAGTACTTC. The V gene is TRBV11-3, the J gene TRBJ2-7; 7 nucleotides line up with TRBD1. Germline-derived CDR1 and CDR2 are SGHNT and YENEEA. Trimming at V came to 5 bases and at J to 3 bases, leaving 4 bases not matched to a gene. The CDR3 covers 13 residues.

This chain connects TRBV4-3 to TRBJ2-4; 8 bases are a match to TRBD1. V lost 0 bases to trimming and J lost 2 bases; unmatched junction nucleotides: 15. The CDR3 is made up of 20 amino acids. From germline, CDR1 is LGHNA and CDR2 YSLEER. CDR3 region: CASSQERRTGLFWPKNIQYF. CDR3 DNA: TGCGCCAGCAGCCAAGAGAGAAGGACAGGGCTCTTCTGGCCCAAAAACATTCAGTACTTC.

The CDR3 nucleotides are TGTGCCAGCAGCTCCCCAATAGCGGGCCTCCCTGGGCTAGGGGAGCTGTTTTTT. It specifies CASSSPIAGLPGLGELFF. The gene calls are TRBV7-3 and TRBJ2-2; 7 nucleotides agree with TRBD2. The length of the CDR3 is 18 residues. J lost 8 bases, V lost 4 bases, and 19 bases had no gene match. The germline CDR1 and CDR2 sequences are SGHTA and FQGTGA. Based on the CDR3 plus reference TRBV7-3 and TRBJ2-2, the full variable domain is GAGVSQTPSNKVTEKGKYVELRCDPISGHTALYWYRQSLGQGPEFLIYFQGTGAADDSGLPNDRFFAVRPEGSVSTLKIQRTERGDSAVYLCASSSPIAGLPGLGELFFGEGSRLTVL.

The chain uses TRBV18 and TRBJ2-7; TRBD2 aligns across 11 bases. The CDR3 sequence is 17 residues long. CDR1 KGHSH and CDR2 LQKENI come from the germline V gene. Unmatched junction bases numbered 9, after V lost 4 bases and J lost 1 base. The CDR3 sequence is CASSLVLLAGGSYEQYF. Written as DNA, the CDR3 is TGTGCCAGCTCACTGGTGCTTCTAGCGGGAGGATCCTACGAGCAGTACTTC.

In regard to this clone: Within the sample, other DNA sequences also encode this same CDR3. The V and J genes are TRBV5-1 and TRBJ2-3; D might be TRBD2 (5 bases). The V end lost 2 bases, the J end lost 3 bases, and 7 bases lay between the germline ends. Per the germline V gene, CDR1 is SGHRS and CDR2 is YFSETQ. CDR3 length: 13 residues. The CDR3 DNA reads TGCGCCAGCAGCTTCCGGGATACAGATACGCAGTATTTT. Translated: CASSFRDTDTQYF. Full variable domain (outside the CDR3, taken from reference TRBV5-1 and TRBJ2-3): KAGVTQTPRYLIKTRGQQVTLSCSPISGHRSVSWYQQTPGQGLQFLFEYFSETQRNKGNFPGRFSGRQFSNSRSEMNVSTLELGDSALYLCASSFRDTDTQYFGPGTRLTVL.

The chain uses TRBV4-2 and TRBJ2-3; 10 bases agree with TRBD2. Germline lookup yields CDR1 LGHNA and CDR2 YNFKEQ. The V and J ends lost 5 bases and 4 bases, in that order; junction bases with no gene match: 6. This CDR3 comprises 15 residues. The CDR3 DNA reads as TGTGCCAGCAGCTCGCAGCGGGGGGGCTCAGATACGCAGTATTTT. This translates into CASSSQRGGSDTQYF.

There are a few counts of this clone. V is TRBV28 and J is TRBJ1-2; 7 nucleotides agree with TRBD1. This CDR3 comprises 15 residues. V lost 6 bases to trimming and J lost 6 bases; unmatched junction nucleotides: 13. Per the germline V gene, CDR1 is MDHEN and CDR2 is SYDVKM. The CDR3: CASSYTNRGVHGYTF. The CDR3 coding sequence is TGTGCCAGCAGCTACACTAACAGGGGAGTCCATGGCTACACCTTC.

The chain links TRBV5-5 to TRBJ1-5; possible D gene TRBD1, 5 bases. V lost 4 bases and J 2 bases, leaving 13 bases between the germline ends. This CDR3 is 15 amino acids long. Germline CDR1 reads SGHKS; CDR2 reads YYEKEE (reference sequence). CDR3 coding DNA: TGTGCCAGCAGCCCCTCCAGGGCGGGCAATCAGCCCCAGCATTTT. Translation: CASSPSRAGNQPQHF.

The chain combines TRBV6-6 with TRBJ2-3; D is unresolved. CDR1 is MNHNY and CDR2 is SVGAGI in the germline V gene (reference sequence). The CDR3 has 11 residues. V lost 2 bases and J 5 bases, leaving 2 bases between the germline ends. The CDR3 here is CASSYLDTQYF. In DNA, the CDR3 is TGTGCCAGCAGTTACCTAGATACGCAGTATTTT.

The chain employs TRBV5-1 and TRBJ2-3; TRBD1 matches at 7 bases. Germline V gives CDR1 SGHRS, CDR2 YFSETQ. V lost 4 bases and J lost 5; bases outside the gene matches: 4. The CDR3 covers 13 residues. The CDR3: CASSGTGVDTQYF. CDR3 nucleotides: TGCGCCAGCAGCGGTACAGGGGTAGATACGCAGTATTTT.

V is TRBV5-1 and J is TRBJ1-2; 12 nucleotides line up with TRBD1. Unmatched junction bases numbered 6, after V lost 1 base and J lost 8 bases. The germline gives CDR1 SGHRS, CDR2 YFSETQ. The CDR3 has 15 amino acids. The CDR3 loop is CASSLLGQGARGYTF. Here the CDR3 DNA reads TGCGCCAGCAGCTTGTTGGGACAGGGGGCGCGGGGCTACACCTTC.